Listed below are T cell receptor beta chains from one sample, sequenced in a study of blood T cell repertoires in COVID-19. Only in-frame clones appear in the TCRdb table, and some are missing; sequencing was by immunoSEQ multiplex PCR. Counted here are about 41,000 clones, around three quarters occurring once; the ten biggest clones make up about 27%. Sequencing input: peripheral blood. The receptors here all came from a man at least 80 years old with acute or convalescent COVID-19. The CDR3 runs from the conserved cysteine through the conserved F or W. Fields, in order: clone size, V gene, D gene, J gene, CDR3 length, CDR3 protein, CDR3 DNA. The D gene is left open where the match is weak. Expanded clones are given a class, and other clones once, few, many or no size at all.

>few|TRBV10-3|TRBD2|TRBJ2-7|16
CAISDQASGKAYEQYF
TGTGCCATCAGTGATCAGGCTAGCGGCAAAGCCTACGAGCAGTACTTC
>NA|TRBV3-1/TRBV3-2|NA|TRBJ1-1|14
CASSRGGVETEAFF
TGTGCCAGCAGCCGGGGGGGGGTTGAGACTGAAGCTTTCTTT
>NA|TRBV27|TRBD2|TRBJ2-1|14
CASSAGDTYNEQFF
TGTGCCAGCAGTGCGGGGGATACATACAATGAGCAGTTCTTC
>NA|TRBV7-2|TRBD2|TRBJ2-4|16
CASSLGLAGAKNIQYF
TGTGCCAGCAGCTTAGGACTAGCGGGAGCCAAAAACATTCAGTACTTC
>few|TRBV27|NA|TRBJ2-7|12
CASKGLPYEQYF
TGTGCCAGCAAGGGACTTCCCTACGAGCAGTACTTC
>NA|TRBV6-6|TRBD2|TRBJ2-2|14
CAIAAGGNTGELFF
TGTGCCATCGCCGCGGGGGGGAACACCGGGGAGCTGTTTTTT
>NA|TRBV18|NA|TRBJ2-2|17
CASSPTARQALTGELFF
TGTGCCAGCTCACCAACTGCCCGACAGGCGCTCACCGGGGAGCTGTTTTTT
>NA|TRBV18|NA|TRBJ1-1|13
CASSPMGLTEAFF
TGTGCCAGCTCACCAATGGGGCTAACTGAAGCTTTCTTT
>few|TRBV5-1|TRBD2|TRBJ2-1|15
CASSLVIAGGQEQFF
TGCGCCAGCAGCTTGGTTATCGCGGGAGGCCAAGAGCAGTTCTTC
>NA|TRBV5-4|NA|TRBJ1-3|14
CASSQRGSGNTIYF
TGTGCCAGCAGCCAGAGGGGGTCTGGAAACACCATATATTTT
>NA|TRBV28|TRBD1|TRBJ2-3|15
CASSLGQGGADTQYF
TGTGCCAGCAGTTTGGGACAGGGAGGGGCAGATACGCAGTATTTT
>NA|TRBV19|TRBD1|TRBJ2-4|15
CASSMQGVSKNIQYF
TGTGCCAGTAGTATGCAGGGGGTATCCAAAAACATTCAGTACTTC
>NA|TRBV18|TRBD1|TRBJ2-7|14
CASSRDRPSHEQYF
TGTGCCAGCTCACGGGACAGACCCTCCCACGAGCAGTACTTC
>NA|TRBV28|TRBD1|TRBJ1-1|15
CASSPNRGWDTEAFF
TGTGCCAGCAGTCCTAACAGGGGCTGGGACACTGAAGCTTTCTTT
>NA|TRBV5-4|TRBD1|TRBJ2-1|16
CASSLFVGGIHNEQFF
TGTGCCAGCAGCTTGTTTGTAGGGGGCATCCACAATGAGCAGTTCTTC
>NA|TRBV6-1|TRBD1|TRBJ1-3|14
CASSETGGGNTIYF
TGTGCCAGCAGTGAAACAGGGGGTGGAAACACCATATATTTT
>NA|TRBV5-5|NA|TRBJ2-6|13
CASSTQGANVLTF
TGTGCCAGCAGCACACAGGGGGCCAACGTCCTGACTTTC
>NA|TRBV2|NA|TRBJ2-5|14
CASSESGIGETQYF
TGTGCCAGCAGTGAATCCGGGATCGGGGAGACCCAGTACTTC
>NA|TRBV5-1|TRBD1|TRBJ1-2|14
CASSLNRGNYGYTF
TGCGCCAGCAGCTTGAACAGGGGGAACTATGGCTACACCTTC
>NA|TRBV10-3|TRBD2|TRBJ2-2|17
CAISAIAGGYNTGELFF
TGTGCCATCAGTGCAATAGCGGGGGGATATAACACCGGGGAGCTGTTTTTT
>NA|TRBV10-3|TRBD2|TRBJ2-1|22
CAISPGTSGRTHLTSSYNEQFF
TGTGCCATCAGTCCCGGGACTAGCGGGAGAACCCATCTAACGAGCTCCTACAATGAGCAGTTCTTC
>NA|TRBV7-2|NA|TRBJ1-2|12
CASSFSDYGYTF
TGTGCCAGCAGCTTTAGTGACTATGGCTACACCTTC
>NA|TRBV27|TRBD1|TRBJ2-3|14
CASSLRDSADTQYF
TGTGCCAGCAGTCTCCGGGACAGCGCAGATACGCAGTATTTT
>once|TRBV11-1|NA|TRBJ2-5|12
CASSLEAETQYF
TGTGCCAGCAGTCTAGAGGCGGAGACCCAGTACTTC
>NA|TRBV19|TRBD2|TRBJ2-4|19
CASSTGLAGGPYGKNIQYF
TGTGCCAGTAGTACAGGACTAGCGGGGGGGCCTTATGGCAAAAACATTCAGTACTTC
>NA|TRBV29-1|TRBD2|TRBJ2-1|14
CSVLLAGSVNEQFF
TGCAGCGTGCTACTAGCGGGATCAGTCAATGAGCAGTTCTTC
>NA|TRBV7-4|NA|TRBJ1-4|17
CASSTPPWQGRNEKLFF
TGTGCCAGCAGCACCCCGCCGTGGCAGGGCCGTAATGAAAAACTGTTTTTT
>NA|TRBV20-1|TRBD1|TRBJ2-5|15
CSASYPGQGSKTQYF
TGCAGTGCTAGTTACCCGGGACAGGGGTCTAAGACCCAGTACTTC
>NA|TRBV20-1|NA|TRBJ2-1|10
CSAPNNEQFF
TGTAGTGCCCCCAACAATGAGCAGTTCTTC
>NA|TRBV6-1|NA|TRBJ2-7|17
CASSEGRGKGGSYEQYF
TGTGCCAGCAGTGAAGGGAGAGGGAAAGGAGGCTCCTACGAGCAGTACTTC
>NA|TRBV3-1/TRBV3-2|TRBD2|TRBJ2-5|16
CASSQEGGGTKETQYF
TGTGCCAGCAGCCAAGAGGGCGGGGGGACTAAAGAGACCCAGTACTTC
>NA|TRBV6-5|NA|TRBJ2-7|13
CASSFRQGGEQYF
TGTGCCAGCAGTTTTCGGCAGGGGGGCGAGCAGTACTTC
>NA|TRBV11-2|NA|TRBJ1-1|14
CASSYGGSGTEAFF
TGTGCCAGCAGCTACGGTGGGTCGGGCACTGAAGCTTTCTTT
>once|TRBV3-1/TRBV3-2|NA|TRBJ1-2|14
CASSQDLGSQDYTF
TGTGCCAGCAGCCAAGACCTGGGCTCTCAGGACTACACCTTC
>medium-sized|TRBV29-1|TRBD2|TRBJ2-7|14
CSVYLGLAAYEQYF
TGCAGCGTTTACTTGGGACTAGCGGCCTACGAGCAGTACTTC
>NA|TRBV27|TRBD1|TRBJ1-5|15
CASSTGQGRNQPQHF
TGTGCCAGCAGTACGGGACAGGGGAGGAATCAGCCCCAGCATTTT
>NA|TRBV10-3|TRBD2|TRBJ2-5|14
CAISAGLAEETQYF
TGTGCCATCAGTGCCGGACTAGCGGAAGAGACCCAGTACTTC